The source of this T cell receptor beta chain is a study of lymphopenia after photon versus proton radiotherapy. The study, taken as a whole, reports: Post-nadir diversity loss with photons came from oligoclonal expansion, particularly CD8+ Temra cells.

Clones were read by immunoSEQ multiplex PCR, and TCRdb kept only the in-frame ones, dropping some. The table shows 55,000 to 70,000 clones, with 80% to 95% occurring only once. This clone appeared a single time. Its target is unknown. The V and J ends lost 5 bases and 3 bases respectively, with 16 bases between them. Germline V gives CDR1 GTSNPN, CDR2 SVGIG (reference sequence). The CDR3 runs to 14 residues. The origin of this receptor is a woman aged 40 to 49 with cholangiocarcinoma. Material: peripheral blood, obtained from a patient treated with photon-based radiotherapy. The chain has TRBV30 and TRBJ1-1, with D perhaps matching TRBD1 (5 bases). DNA for the CDR3: TGTGCCTGGGTTTGGGCCCGAGGGGACACTGAAGCTTTCTTT. Its protein is CAWVWARGDTEAFF.